This TCR beta chain was recovered during a study of human T cells and chemical hapten exposure. Study-level background: An approximately 2 cm by approximately 2 cm inner upper arm patch received 2% DPC for sensitization.

Within the library, unique molecular identifiers were attached to each individual cDNA molecule. TCRdb re-called the RACE reads with MiXCR, one entry per CDR3 protein. This table has 340,000 or so distinct CDR3 sequences, around 7% appearing once. Specified time point: patch test 1, 2 weeks after DPC sensitization. Treatment: therapeutic diphenylcyclopropenone sensitization with weekly scalp DPC. The donor pool consisted of alopecia patients aged 18 to 70 years, considered suitable for DPC. Findings and caveats of the study: Expanded TCRs showed more large CDR3 clusters than pre-sensitization or healthy control sets.

This clonotype was counted a few times. The target antigen is unknown. V was trimmed by 3 bases and J by 5 bases, leaving 14 bases between them. Germline loops: CDR1 ENHRY, CDR2 SYGVKD. This CDR3 region has 14 residues. The input for sequencing was whole blood, taken in connection with sensitization to the hapten diphenylcyclopropenone (DPC). This receptor was identified in a woman aged 18-29 years with alopecia areata. Some clones in this sample may be carry-over from other donors' samples. The rearrangement uses TRBV10-3 and TRBJ2-7; possibly TRBD2 for D (6 bases). CDR3 bases: TGTGCCATCAGTGAACAGTCGCGGGGAGACGAGCAGTACTTC. It encodes CAISEQSRGDEQYF.